This entry describes one TCR beta chain. What it binds is not known. This sample is drawn from a study of shared clonotypes between healthy human individuals. The data were produced by immunoSEQ multiplex PCR, yet TCRdb's version contains in-frame clones alone and is incomplete. The sample holds about 700,000 clones, about 91% seen once. Positively selected for CCR7, the CD45RO-negative cells used as naive CD8 cells excluded terminally differentiated effector memory CD45RA+ cells. Study-level points and caveats: What naive subsets generally showed was a larger estimated richness than memory subsets showed. Measured sharing among donors was expected to vary with sequencing depth. The represented genetic and exposure-history diversity was limited by the small number of donors.

This CDR3 has 13 amino acids. Germline V gene sequence: CDR1 WNHNN, CDR2 SYGVQD (reference sequence). V was trimmed by 2 bases and J by 7 bases, leaving 9 bases between them. This receptor was identified in a man aged 30 to 39 in good health. The chain uses TRBV10-1 and TRBJ2-1; weak D call: TRBD2 (6 bases). Sequencing input: naive CD8+ T cells sorted from blood. The CDR3: CASSEKLANEQFF. The CDR3 DNA is TGCGCCAGCAGTGAGAAACTAGCAAATGAGCAGTTCTTC.